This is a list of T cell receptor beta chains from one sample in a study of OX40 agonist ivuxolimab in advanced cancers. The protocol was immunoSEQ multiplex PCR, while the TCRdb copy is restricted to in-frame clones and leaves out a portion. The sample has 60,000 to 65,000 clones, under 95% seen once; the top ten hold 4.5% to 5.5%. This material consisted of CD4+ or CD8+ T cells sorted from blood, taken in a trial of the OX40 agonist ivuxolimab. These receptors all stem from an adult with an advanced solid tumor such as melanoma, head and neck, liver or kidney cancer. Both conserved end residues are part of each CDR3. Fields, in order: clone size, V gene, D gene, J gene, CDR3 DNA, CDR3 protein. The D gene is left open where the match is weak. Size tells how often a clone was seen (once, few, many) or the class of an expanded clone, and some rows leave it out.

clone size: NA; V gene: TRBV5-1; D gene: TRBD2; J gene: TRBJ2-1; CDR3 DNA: TGCGCCAGCAGCTTGGCCGGGACTAGCGGGAGTGATGAGCAGTTCTTC; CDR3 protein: CASSLAGTSGSDEQFF
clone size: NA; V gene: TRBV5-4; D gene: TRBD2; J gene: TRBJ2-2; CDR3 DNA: TGTGCCAGCAGCGGGGGACTAGCGGAGGTCACCGGGGAGCTGTTTTTT; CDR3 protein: CASSGGLAEVTGELFF
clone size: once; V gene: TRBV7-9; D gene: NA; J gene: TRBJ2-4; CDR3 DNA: TGTGCCAGCAGCCCAGAGGCCCTAGCCAAAAACATTCAGTACTTC; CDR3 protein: CASSPEALAKNIQYF
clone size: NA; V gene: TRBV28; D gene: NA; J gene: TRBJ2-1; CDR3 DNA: TGTGCCAGCAGACCCCCGCTAGCGATTTTGTATGAGCAGTTCTTC; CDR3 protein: CASRPPLAILYEQFF
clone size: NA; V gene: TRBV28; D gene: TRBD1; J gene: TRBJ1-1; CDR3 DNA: TGTGCCAGCACCCCTCCGGACAGGGGGAACACTGAAGCTTTCTTT; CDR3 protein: CASTPPDRGNTEAFF
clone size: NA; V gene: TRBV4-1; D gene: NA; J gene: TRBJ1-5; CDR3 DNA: TGCGCCAGCAGTTTCTCGCCTCTGGGGATTAGCAATCAGCCCCAGCATTTT; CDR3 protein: CASSFSPLGISNQPQHF
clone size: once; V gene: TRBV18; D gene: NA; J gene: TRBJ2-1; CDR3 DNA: TGTGCCAGCTCACCACGCCCAGAGGCTGAGCAGTTCTTC; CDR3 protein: CASSPRPEAEQFF
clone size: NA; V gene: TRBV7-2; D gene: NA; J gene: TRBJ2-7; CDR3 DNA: TGTGCCAGCAGCTTAGCGGGAGGTCCCTCCTACGAGCAGTACTTC; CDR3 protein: CASSLAGGPSYEQYF
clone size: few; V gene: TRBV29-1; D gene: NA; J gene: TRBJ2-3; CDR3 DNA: TGCAGCGACGGCGGGGCCAGCACAGATACGCAGTATTTT; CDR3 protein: CSDGGASTDTQYF
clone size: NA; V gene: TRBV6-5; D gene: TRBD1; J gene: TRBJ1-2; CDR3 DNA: TGTGCCAGCAGCCGGACAGGAAATGGCTACACCTTC; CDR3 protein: CASSRTGNGYTF
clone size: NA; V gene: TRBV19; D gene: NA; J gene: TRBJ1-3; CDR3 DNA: TGTGCCAGTAAAGAGGGAGGTGGAAACACCATATATTTT; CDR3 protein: CASKEGGGNTIYF
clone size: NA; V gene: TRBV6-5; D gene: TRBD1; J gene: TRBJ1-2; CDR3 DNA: TGTGCCAGCAAAAAGGACAGGGTTCGTGGCTACACCTTC; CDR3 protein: CASKKDRVRGYTF
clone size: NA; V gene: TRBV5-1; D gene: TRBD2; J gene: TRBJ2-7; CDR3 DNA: TGCGCCAGCAGCCCTTTTTCTAGCGGGAGTTCCTCCGAGCAGTACTTC; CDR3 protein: CASSPFSSGSSSEQYF
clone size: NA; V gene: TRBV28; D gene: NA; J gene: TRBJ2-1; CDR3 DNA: TGTGCCAGCAGCCAAATCACGGGACGAGGGAATGAGCAGTTCTTC; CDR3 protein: CASSQITGRGNEQFF
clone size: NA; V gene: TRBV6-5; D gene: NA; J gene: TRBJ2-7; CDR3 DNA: TGTGCCAGCAGTTACTCCAAAACAGCGAGCTCCTACGAGCAGTACTTC; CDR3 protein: CASSYSKTASSYEQYF
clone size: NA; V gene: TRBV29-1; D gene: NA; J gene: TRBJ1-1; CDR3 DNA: TGCAGCGTTGCGACAGGGAACACTGAAGCTTTCTTT; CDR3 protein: CSVATGNTEAFF
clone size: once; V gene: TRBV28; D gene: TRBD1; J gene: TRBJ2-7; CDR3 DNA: TGTGCCAGCCACCGGGACAGAAAGGGGGAGCAGTACTTC; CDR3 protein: CASHRDRKGEQYF
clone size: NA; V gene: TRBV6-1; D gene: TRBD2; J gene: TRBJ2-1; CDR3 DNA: TGTGCCAGCAGTGCTGGACTAGCGGGAGGGCCTGGCTACAATGAGCAGTTCTTC; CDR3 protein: CASSAGLAGGPGYNEQFF
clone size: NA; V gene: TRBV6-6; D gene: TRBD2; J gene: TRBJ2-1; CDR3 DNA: TGTGCCAGCAGTTACCAGGGACTAGCCGGTGAGCAGTTCTTC; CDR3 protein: CASSYQGLAGEQFF
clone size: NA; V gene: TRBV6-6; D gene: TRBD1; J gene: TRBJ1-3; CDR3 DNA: TGTGCCAGCAGTCCTGACAGGGTCTCTGGAAACACCATATATTTT; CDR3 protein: CASSPDRVSGNTIYF
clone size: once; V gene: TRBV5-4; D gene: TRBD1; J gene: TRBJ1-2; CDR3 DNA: TGTGCCAGCAGCCAAGGGACAGGGAGTGGAGGGGGTGGCTACACCTTC; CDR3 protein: CASSQGTGSGGGGYTF
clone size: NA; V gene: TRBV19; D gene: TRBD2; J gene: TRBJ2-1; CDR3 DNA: TGTGCCAGTAGACTAGCGGTCAGTACGTATGAGCAGTTCTTC; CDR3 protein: CASRLAVSTYEQFF
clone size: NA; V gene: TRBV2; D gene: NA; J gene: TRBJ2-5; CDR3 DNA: TGTGCCAGCACCCAGGGGCTGGGTGAGACCCAGTACTTC; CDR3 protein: CASTQGLGETQYF
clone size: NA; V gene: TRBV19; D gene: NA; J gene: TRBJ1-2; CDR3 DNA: TGTGCCAGTAGTATGGAGAACTATGGCTACACCTTC; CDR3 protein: CASSMENYGYTF
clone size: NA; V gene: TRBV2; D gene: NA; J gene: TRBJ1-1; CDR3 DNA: TGTGCCAGCAGAACCCAAGGGGGGGCGGACACTGAAGCTTTCTTT; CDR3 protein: CASRTQGGADTEAFF
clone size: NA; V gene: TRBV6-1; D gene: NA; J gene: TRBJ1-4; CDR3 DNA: TGTGCCACCATCTTCACTCAAGGGGCTAATGAAAAACTGTTTTTT; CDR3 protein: CATIFTQGANEKLFF
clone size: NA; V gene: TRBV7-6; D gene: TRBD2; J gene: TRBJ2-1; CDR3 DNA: TGTGCCAGCAGCTTAGGCCCAGCGGGAGGAGATGAGCAGTTCTTC; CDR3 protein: CASSLGPAGGDEQFF
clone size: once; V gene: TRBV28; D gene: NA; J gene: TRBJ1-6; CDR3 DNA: TGTGCCAGCAGTTCAGGGGTTCGGAATTCACCCCTCCACTTT; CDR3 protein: CASSSGVRNSPLHF
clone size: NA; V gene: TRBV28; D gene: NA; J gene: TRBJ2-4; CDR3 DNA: TGTGCCAGCAGTTTGAACAGGAAAAACATTCAGTACTTC; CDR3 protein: CASSLNRKNIQYF
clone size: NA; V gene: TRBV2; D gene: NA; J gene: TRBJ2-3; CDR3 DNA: TGTGCCAGCAGTGACTGGGGGAGCGGCACAGATACGCAGTATTTT; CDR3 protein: CASSDWGSGTDTQYF
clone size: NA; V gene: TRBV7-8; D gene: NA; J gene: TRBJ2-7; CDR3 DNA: TGTGCCAGCAGCAGGGGGGAGCGGGGCGAGCAGTACTTC; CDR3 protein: CASSRGERGEQYF
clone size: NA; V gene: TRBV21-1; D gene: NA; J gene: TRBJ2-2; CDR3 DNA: TGTGCCAGCAGCCCCCGAAGCAGGGGGAGCAGCCCCGGGGAGCTGTTTTTT; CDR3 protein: CASSPRSRGSSPGELFF
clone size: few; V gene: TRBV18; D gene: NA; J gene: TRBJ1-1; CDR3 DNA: TGTGCCAGCTCACCCAGGCGGGACAAGAACACTGAAGCTTTCTTT; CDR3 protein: CASSPRRDKNTEAFF
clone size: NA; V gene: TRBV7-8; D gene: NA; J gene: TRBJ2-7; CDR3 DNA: TGTGCCAGCAGCTTAGGGCCAAACGCACCCTACGAGCAGTACTTC; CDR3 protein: CASSLGPNAPYEQYF
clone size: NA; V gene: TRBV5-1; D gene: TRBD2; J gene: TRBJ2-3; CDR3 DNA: TGCGCCAGCAGCACCCTCAGCCGGGCGGGAGCAGATACGCAGTATTTT; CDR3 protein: CASSTLSRAGADTQYF
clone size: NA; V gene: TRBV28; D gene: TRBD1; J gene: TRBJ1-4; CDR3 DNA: TGTGCCAGCAGTTTATGGGGGGACAGGGACGAAAAACTGTTTTTT; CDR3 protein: CASSLWGDRDEKLFF
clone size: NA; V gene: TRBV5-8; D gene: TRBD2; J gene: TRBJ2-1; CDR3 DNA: TGTGCCAGCAGAGATCGGTCTAGCGGGACCCATGAGCAGTTCTTC; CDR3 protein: CASRDRSSGTHEQFF
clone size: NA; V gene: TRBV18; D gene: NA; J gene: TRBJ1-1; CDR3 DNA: TGTGCCAGCTCACCACTCCCCGGGACATTTAGCACTGAAGCTTTCTTT; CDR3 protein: CASSPLPGTFSTEAFF
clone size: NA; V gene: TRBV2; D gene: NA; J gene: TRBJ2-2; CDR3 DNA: TGTGCCAGCAGTTCCGGGAACACCGGGGAGCTGTTTTTT; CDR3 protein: CASSSGNTGELFF
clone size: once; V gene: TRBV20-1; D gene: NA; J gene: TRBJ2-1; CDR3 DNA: TGCAGTGTGAGACGGGTTGTGGAGCAGTTCTTC; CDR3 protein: CSVRRVVEQFF
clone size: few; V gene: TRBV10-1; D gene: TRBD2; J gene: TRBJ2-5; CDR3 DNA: TGCGCCAGCAGTGAGTCGAAACTAGCGGGAGATTGGGAGACCCAGTACTTC; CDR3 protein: CASSESKLAGDWETQYF
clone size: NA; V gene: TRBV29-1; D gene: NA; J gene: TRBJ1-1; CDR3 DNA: TGCAGCGTTCTAGGGGGCACTGAAGCTTTCTTT; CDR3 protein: CSVLGGTEAFF
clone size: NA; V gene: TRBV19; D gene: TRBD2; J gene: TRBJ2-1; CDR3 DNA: TGTGCCAGTAGTACTAGTTGGGGCGGGAGCTTCAACAATGAGCAGTTCTTC; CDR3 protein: CASSTSWGGSFNNEQFF
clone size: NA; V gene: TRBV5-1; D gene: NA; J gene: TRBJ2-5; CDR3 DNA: TGCGCCAGCAGCTTGACGGACCAAGAGACCCAGTACTTC; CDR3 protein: CASSLTDQETQYF
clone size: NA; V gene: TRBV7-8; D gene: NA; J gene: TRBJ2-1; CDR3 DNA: TGTGCCAGCAGCAGCCGGATATGGACTACCGGCTGGAATGAGCAGTTCTTC; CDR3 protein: CASSSRIWTTGWNEQFF
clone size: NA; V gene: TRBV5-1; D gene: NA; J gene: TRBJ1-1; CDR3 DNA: TGCGCCAGCAGTCCCCAAGGCAGTAACACTGAAGCTTTCTTT; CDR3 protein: CASSPQGSNTEAFF
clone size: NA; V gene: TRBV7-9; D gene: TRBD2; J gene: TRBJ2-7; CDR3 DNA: TGTGCCAGCAGCTTGCGGGGGTACGAGCAGTACTTC; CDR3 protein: CASSLRGYEQYF
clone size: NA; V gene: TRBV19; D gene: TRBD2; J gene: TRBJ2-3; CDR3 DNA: TGTGCCAGTACAGATCTAGCGGGACGTACGCAGTATTTT; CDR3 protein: CASTDLAGRTQYF